This TCR beta chain emerged from a study of cytomegalovirus exposure and HLA in healthy donors (dated by TCRdb to the late 2010s). Concerning the study at large: An earlier analysis of approximately 640 of the donors reported more than 250 Gb of sequence data and about 100 million unique TCR beta sequences from about 179 million T cells. All discovery cohort repertoires had been generated on a single sequencing platform. Typing coverage differed by locus: A, B, C, DRB1 and DQB1 were typed in about 620-630 donors, DQA1 in 522, DPA1 in roughly 590, and DPB1 in 472. In a later analysis, previously published TCR beta repertoires from 500 to 750 donors were re-analyzed and high-resolution HLA genotyping was added so that TCR occurrence patterns could be studied. Of the 300 to 500 genotyped donors, 81% were placed in the genetic ancestry cluster associated with self-reported Caucasian donors. To predict cytomegalovirus infection status, the study brought together high-throughput TCR immunosequencing, statistical association of individual TCRs with disease status, and machine learning. Along with the roughly 700-subject first cohort, a separate validation cohort of roughly 110 different subjects was used. Roughly 290 gigabases of sequencing data and around 85 million unique TCR sequences made up an early release that covered approximately 620 HLA-typed donors. In the later analysis, no new phenotypic data were used to find candidate immune exposures; instead, reliance was placed on TCR beta sequences and their occurrence across donors. Donor age, sex, ethnicity and CMV serostatus were compiled alongside the repertoire data. Across around 400 genotyped donors of the cohort, an average of about 240,000 unique TCR beta nucleotide sequences per donor were sequenced, and 15% to 20% of those sequences were non-productive. Using immunosequencing, the study profiled T cell repertoires from around 670 subjects and related those repertoires to cytomegalovirus serostatus. The aim of the study was to test whether cataloging public T cell receptors could identify signatures of past pathogen exposure. A later genetic analysis used genome-wide SNP genotypes for 398 of the 666 donors, treating that subset as a discovery cohort. To decide whether each TCR beta V gene segment behaved as functional or pseudogenic, an earlier analysis of over 500 of the donors relied on high-throughput TCR beta sequencing. Because of strong linkage in the cohort, 5 or 6 DR-DQ haplotypes were treated as single units for association and clustering. HLA typing included class I and class II loci at four-digit resolution. General study outcomes and caveats: In an earlier analysis of about 600 of the donors, most TCR beta V segments appeared in productive rearrangements about 90% or about 30% of the time, broadly matching IMGT annotations. According to a later analysis, most CMV-associated TCR beta chains appeared to be HLA-restricted, and the HLA associations seemed to be driven largely by CMV exposure. In a later analysis, HLA-associated TCR beta chains were found to be more clonally expanded and to have lower generation probabilities than equally common non-associated chains. According to the authors, the approach could potentially be generalized to other disease states and immunological phenotypes. A total of fewer than 200 TCR beta chains were listed by the study as associated with cytomegalovirus. Linkage disequilibrium might explain the correlated functional status among segregating V segments, but an unknown experimental factor could not be ruled out. The classifier was reported to diagnose cytomegalovirus status with high specificity and sensitivity in both the original cohort and the validation cohort. An association between a missense DCLRE1C variant and V-gene and J-gene trimming of TCR beta chains was found in a later genetic analysis and replicated in an independent cohort. In a later analysis, several top co-occurrence clusters were reported to appear linked to parvovirus B19, influenza, CMV and Epstein-Barr virus. The sequencing pipeline was judged likely to have produced a cluster of highly shared sequence variants as a technical artifact. The cohort was sequenced for TCR beta chains only, and without alpha or paired-chain data the features that could be detected were limited. When HLA alleles, especially DR and DQ, strongly co-occurred, TCR associations were difficult to assign to individual alleles. According to a later genetic analysis, donors in an Asian-associated ancestry cluster had fewer N-insertions in productive TCRs than the approximately 670-donor mean. Roughly uniform sequencing depth across donors was assumed in presence/absence analyses, although this assumption may not hold. Because counts were too low, seventeen rarely observed V segments, including chromosome 9 orphons, were excluded from the earlier analysis of about 500 of the donors. A further reported finding was that TCR beta sequences accurately predicted the HLA-A and HLA-B alleles for most subjects in the first cohort. Most TCR sequences were seen in very few donors, while some public TCRs were found in many individuals. Because HLA typing was unavailable for some donors at each locus, only the typed subset was used in association tests. A later analysis associated approximately 17,000 TCR beta sequences with specific HLA alleles at a false discovery rate of 0.05. The only immune exposure information available for the cohort was CMV serostatus. Three of the identified cytomegalovirus-associated TCR beta chains were confirmed in vitro to be specific for cytomegalovirus antigens. A later analysis found that TCR association rates varied across HLA loci, with DRB1 alleles showing the most associated TCRs and HLA-C alleles the fewest.

About this clone: No antigen is known for it.

In total, over 600 healthy bone marrow donors made up the cohort. All cohort members were sampled while nominally healthy, although unrecorded immune exposures were likely present. The donor tested CMV seronegative, placing the donor among the approximately 360 seronegative members of the cohort. Every donor gave a peripheral blood sample, and the peripheral blood mononuclear cells from that sample were used for TCR beta sequencing. Genomic DNA was extracted from the blood cell samples with the Qiagen DNeasy Blood Extraction Kit. Library preparation used the immunoSEQ multiplex PCR assay. The multiplex PCR relied on a mix of 60 forward primers for TCR Vbeta segments and 13 reverse primers for TCR Jbeta segments. The CDR3 region of rearranged TCR beta genes was amplified from genomic DNA by a multiplex PCR assay. The amplified TCR beta libraries were sequenced on the Illumina HiSeq System as 87-base-pair reads. As for the original processing: A later analysis counted approximately 84 million unique TCR beta chains across the approximately 700 repertoires, and some 11 million of these chains were shared by at least two donors. Raw reads were error-corrected and collapsed into unique sequences with a nearest-neighbor algorithm that merged closely related sequences to remove PCR and sequencing errors. To assign V, D and J gene segments, CDR3 sequences were aligned to IMGT reference sequences. For a sequence to be retained, at least a six-nucleotide match to both a V gene segment and a J gene segment was required. Rearrangements were called productive when the CDR3 lacked stop codons and stayed in frame with V and J; all others were non-productive. CDR3 was defined by IMGT convention, running from the second conserved V-encoded cysteine to the conserved J-encoded phenylalanine. Sequences without an unambiguous match to a single V gene segment were excluded from the earlier analysis of over 500 of the donors. An earlier analysis of roughly 590 of the donors called V segments functional above 56.7% productive rearrangements and segregating when the between-donor standard deviation exceeded 5%. A statistical classification framework was built for diagnosing cytomegalovirus status from the catalog of TCR beta chain sequences. V and J gene assignment, in a later analysis, came from comparing TCR nucleotide sequences with IMGT/GENE-DB human TR gene sequences. The TCRdist pipeline was used in a later analysis to assign CDR3 sequences and most-parsimonious VDJ recombination scenarios. In a later analysis, each TCR beta chain was defined by its CDR3 amino acid sequence together with its V-gene family, and reads without a unique V-gene family were excluded. As a way to deal with suspected cross-contamination and a sequencing artifact, a later analysis dropped 640 or so nucleotide sequences that were highly shared and had low generation probability. For each public chain, a later analysis derived a clonal expansion index from normalized ranks of inferred template counts within each repertoire. In a later analysis, generation probabilities were computed using a VDJ recombination model fitted to out-of-frame rearrangements, and the results were checked against IGoR. Hypergeometric tests were used in a later analysis to score TCR-TCR, TCR-HLA and TCR-CMV co-occurrence, with a repertoire-size bias correction applied to the TCR pairs. A later analysis estimated false discovery rates by permuting HLA or CMV assignments 20 times. In a later analysis, co-occurring TCRs were grouped using DBSCAN, and TCRdist sequence similarity was added for clustering within HLA-allele-positive subsets. For co-occurrence clustering, repertoires with fewer than 30,000 or more than 120,000 public chains were excluded, along with roughly five repertoires with anomalous nucleotide sharing. The immuneACCESS repertoire file appears here via TCRdb, limited to in-frame rearrangements. These files lack a portion of the clones; in checked studies, under half of the deficit traces to unresolved V genes, and the cause of the others is not known. The V and J calls and the clone size are those of that table, but D and trimming were determined from the DNA. This sample's table has entries for approximately 150,000 clones. Around 1.6% of the sample belongs to the ten largest clones.

The clonotype was recovered from a woman between 45 and 65 years old in good health and CMV-seronegative. Source material: PBMCs.

The base sequence is TGTGCCAGCAGCATACTCCAGGCACCCCTCCACTTT. It codes for CASSILQAPLHF. The chain couples TRBV28 to TRBJ1-6; the D gene is not confidently resolved. Per the germline V gene, MDHEN is the CDR1 and SYDVKM is the CDR2. The CDR3 spans 12 residues, from the cysteine through the phenylalanine. Of all the DNA, just the CDR3 is kept, 36 bases in frame from base 1. Trimming removed 6 bases from V and 11 bases from J, leaving 11 bases between the germline ends.